This T cell receptor (beta chain) originates from a study of T cells in Graves' hyperthyroidism and ophthalmopathy. TCR beta CDR3 regions were amplified from RNA. TCR CDR3 regions were first amplified by RT-PCR with HTBI primers. Each CDR3 protein is one row after TCRdb ran MiXCR on the multiplex PCR reads. Of around 340,000 distinct CDR3 sequences listed, about 18% are singletons. This clonotype was seen repeatedly, ten times or more. The V gene lost 5 bases and the J gene lost 5 bases, with 15 bases spanning the gap. Germline values: CDR1 DFQATT, CDR2 SNEGSKA (reference sequence). This CDR3 is built from 14 residues. Fresh peripheral blood, 10 ml, was the source of the PBMCs.

This TCR came from a woman between 50 and 59 years old with Graves' hyperthyroidism. Source material: blood. The chain couples TRBV20-1 to TRBJ1-4; TRBD1 is a possible D gene (5 bases). Written as DNA, the CDR3 is TGCAGTGCTCACACTTGGACACCAAATGAAAAACTGTTTTTT. The encoded protein is CSAHTWTPNEKLFF.